The 5 T cell receptor beta chains listed next were all sequenced from one sample in a study of cytomegalovirus exposure and HLA in healthy donors. 13 Jbeta primers and 60 Vbeta primers were used for the PCR. The table came from immunoSEQ multiplex PCR; TCRdb's copy has only in-frame clones and leaves some out. Here the sample spans over 150,000 clones, roughly 80% being singletons. Sequences were obtained from PBMCs. These receptors came from a male donor in good health and CMV-seronegative.

The CDR3 coding sequence is TGTGCCAGCACGCCAGGGGGAGAGACCCAGTACTTC. Encoded protein: CASTPGGETQYF. The chain is built from TRBV7-9 and TRBJ2-5, with 7 nucleotides matching TRBD1. Trimming cost V 7 bases and J 4 bases; bases outside gene matches: 3. The CDR3 loop spans 12 amino acids. The germline gives CDR1 SEHNR, CDR2 FQNEAQ (reference sequence). The variable domain in full, completed from reference TRBV7-9 and TRBJ2-5, reads DTGVSQNPRHKITKRGQNVTFRCDPISEHNRLYWYRQTLGQGPEFLTYFQNEAQLEKSRLLSDRFSAERPKGSFSTLEIQRTEQGDSAMYLCASTPGGETQYFGPGTRLLVL.

V and J are TRBV25-1 and TRBJ2-1; 12 positions match TRBD1. The germline gives CDR1 MGHDK, CDR2 SYGVNS. The J segment lost 8 bases and the V segment lost 4 bases, leaving 3 bases of the junction unmatched. The CDR3 is 14 amino acids. CDR3 protein: CASSGDRGPDEQFF. The CDR3 nucleotides read TGTGCCAGCAGTGGGGACAGGGGGCCCGATGAGCAGTTCTTC.

The V call is TRBV4-1, the J call TRBJ2-1; D call uncertain. Germline values: CDR1 MGHRA, CDR2 YSYEKL. The CDR3 runs to 14 residues. V shed 0 bases and J shed 7 bases, with 10 bases lying between them. CDR3 protein: CASSQDGERNEQFF. DNA for the CDR3: TGCGCCAGCAGCCAAGATGGCGAGAGGAATGAGCAGTTCTTC.

V usage is TRBV19 and J usage is TRBJ2-3, with TRBD2 identical over 7 bases. Per germline, CDR1 LNHDA and CDR2 SQIVND (reference sequence). The CDR3 sequence is 14 residues long. Germline trimming cut 11 bases from V and 6 bases from J; bases unmatched to any gene: 14. Here the CDR3 DNA reads TGTGCCTGCCGCCCCGCGGGAGTAGGCGATACGCAGTATTTT. It specifies CACRPAGVGDTQYF.

This chain connects TRBV4-1 to TRBJ2-3; 7 nucleotides agree with TRBD1. The trim removed 3 bases at V and 0 bases at J, leaving 15 bases unmatched. Germline V gene data show CDR1 as MGHRA and CDR2 as YSYEKL. The CDR3 loop spans 19 amino acids. CDR3 nucleotide sequence: TGCGCCAGCAGCCAGGCGACCACACAGGGGCGCAGGAGCACAGATACGCAGTATTTT. This translates into CASSQATTQGRRSTDTQYF.